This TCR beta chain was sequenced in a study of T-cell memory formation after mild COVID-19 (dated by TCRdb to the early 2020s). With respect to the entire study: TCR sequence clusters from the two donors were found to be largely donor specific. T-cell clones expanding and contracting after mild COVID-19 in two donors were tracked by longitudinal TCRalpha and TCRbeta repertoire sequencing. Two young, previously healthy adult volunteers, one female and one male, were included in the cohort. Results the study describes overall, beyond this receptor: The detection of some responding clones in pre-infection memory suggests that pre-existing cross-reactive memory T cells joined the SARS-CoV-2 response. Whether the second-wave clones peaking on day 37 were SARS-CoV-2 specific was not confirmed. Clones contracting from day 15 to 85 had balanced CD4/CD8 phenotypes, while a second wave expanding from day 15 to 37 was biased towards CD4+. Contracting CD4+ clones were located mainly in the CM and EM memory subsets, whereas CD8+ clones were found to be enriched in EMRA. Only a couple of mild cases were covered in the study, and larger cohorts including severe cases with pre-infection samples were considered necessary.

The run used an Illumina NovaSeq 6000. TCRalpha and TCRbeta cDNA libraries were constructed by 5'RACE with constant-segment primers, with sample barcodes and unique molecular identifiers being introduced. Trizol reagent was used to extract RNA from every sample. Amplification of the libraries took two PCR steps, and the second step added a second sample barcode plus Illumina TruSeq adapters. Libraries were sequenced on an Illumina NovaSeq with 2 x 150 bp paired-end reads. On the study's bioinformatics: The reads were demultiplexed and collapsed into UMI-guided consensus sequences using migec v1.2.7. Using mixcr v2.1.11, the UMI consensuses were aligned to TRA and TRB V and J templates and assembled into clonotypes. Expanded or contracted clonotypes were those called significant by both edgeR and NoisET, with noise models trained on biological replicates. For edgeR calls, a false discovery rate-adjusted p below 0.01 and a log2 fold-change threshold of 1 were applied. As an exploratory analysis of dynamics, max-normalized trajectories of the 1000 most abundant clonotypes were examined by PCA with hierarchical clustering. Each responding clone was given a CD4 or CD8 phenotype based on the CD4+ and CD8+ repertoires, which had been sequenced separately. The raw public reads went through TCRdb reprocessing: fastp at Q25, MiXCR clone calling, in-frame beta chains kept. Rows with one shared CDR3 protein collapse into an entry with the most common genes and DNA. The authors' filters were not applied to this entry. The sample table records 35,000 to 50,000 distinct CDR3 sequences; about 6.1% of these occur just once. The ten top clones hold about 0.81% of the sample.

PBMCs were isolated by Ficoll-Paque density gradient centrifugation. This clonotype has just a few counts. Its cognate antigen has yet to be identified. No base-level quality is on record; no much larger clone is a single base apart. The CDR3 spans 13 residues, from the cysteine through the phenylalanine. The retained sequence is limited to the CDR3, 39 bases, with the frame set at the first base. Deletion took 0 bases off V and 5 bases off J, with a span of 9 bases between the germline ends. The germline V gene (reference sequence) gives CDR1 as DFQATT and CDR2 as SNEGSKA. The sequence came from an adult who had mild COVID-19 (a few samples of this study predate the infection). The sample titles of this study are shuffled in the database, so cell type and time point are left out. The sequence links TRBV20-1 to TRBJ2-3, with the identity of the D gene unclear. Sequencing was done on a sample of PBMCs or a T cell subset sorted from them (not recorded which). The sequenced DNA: TGCAGTGCTAGAGATTTCAGGATAGATACGCAGTATTTT. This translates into CSARDFRIDTQYF.